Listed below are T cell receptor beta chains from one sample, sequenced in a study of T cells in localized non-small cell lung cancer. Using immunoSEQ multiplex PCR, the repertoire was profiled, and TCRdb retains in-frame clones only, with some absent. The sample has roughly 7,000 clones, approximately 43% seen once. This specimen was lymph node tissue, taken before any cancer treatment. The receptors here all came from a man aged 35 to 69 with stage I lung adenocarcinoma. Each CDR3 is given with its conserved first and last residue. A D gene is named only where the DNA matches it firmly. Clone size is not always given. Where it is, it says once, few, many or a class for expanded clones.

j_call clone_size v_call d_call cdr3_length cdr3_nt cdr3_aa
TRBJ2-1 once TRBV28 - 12 TGTGCCAGCAGTTTATCGACGGGGGAGCAGTTCTTC CASSLSTGEQFF
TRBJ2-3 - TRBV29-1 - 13 TGCAGCGTTGGTCCGGGCGACCGAGATACGCAGTATTTT CSVGPGDRDTQYF
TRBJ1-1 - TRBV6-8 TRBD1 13 TGTGCCAGCTTTCCGTTCAGGGGGACTGAAGCTTTCTTT CASFPFRGTEAFF
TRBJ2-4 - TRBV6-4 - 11 TGTGCCAGCACTTTGGGAAACATTCAGTACTTC CASTLGNIQYF
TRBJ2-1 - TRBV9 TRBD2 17 TGTGCCAGCAGCGCCGAACTTACTAGCGGGAGCTACAATGAGCAGTTCTTC CASSAELTSGSYNEQFF
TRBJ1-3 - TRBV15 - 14 TGTGCCACCAGCAGAGAAACGGGGGGAAACACCATATATTTT CATSRETGGNTIYF
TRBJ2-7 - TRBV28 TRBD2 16 TGTGCCAGCAGTCCCCGGGGCAGCGGGAGGGCCTACGAGCAGTACTTC CASSPRGSGRAYEQYF
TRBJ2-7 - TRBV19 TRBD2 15 TGTGCCTCCAGAGGCGGGGGTGGCAGGTTCGACGAGCAGTACTTC CASRGGGGRFDEQYF
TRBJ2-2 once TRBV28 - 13 TGTGCCAGTCGGGGGACGAACACCGGGGAGCTGTTTTTT CASRGTNTGELFF
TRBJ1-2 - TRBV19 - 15 TGTGCCAGTAACCCAGGGGACATACCTAACTCTGGCTACACCTTC CASNPGDIPNSGYTF
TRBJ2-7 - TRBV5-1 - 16 TGCGCCAGCAGCTTGGCCCCCAGGGGAAATAACTACGAGCAGTACTTC CASSLAPRGNNYEQYF
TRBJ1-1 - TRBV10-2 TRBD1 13 TGCGCCAGCCGGGACAGGGAGAACACTGAAGCTTTCTTT CASRDRENTEAFF
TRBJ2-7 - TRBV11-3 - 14 TGTGCCAGCAGCTTAATGGTGAGCTCCTACGAGCAGTACTTC CASSLMVSSYEQYF
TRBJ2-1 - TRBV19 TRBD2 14 TGTGCCAGTTCGACTAGCGGGGGATACAATGAGCAGTTCTTC CASSTSGGYNEQFF
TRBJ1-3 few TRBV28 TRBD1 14 TGTGCCAGCAGCTCGACAGGGTCTGGAAACACCATATATTTT CASSSTGSGNTIYF
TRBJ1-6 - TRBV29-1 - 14 TGCAGCGTTTTAGGGATGGGAGATAATTCACCCCTCCACTTT CSVLGMGDNSPLHF
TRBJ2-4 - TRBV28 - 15 TGTGCCAGCAGTCGGTTACAGGGATCCAAAAACATTCAGTACTTC CASSRLQGSKNIQYF
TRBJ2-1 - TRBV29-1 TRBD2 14 TGCAGCGTCATAGCGGGAGGACCCTACAATGAGCAGTTCTTC CSVIAGGPYNEQFF
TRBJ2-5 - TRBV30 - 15 TGTGCCTGCGGAACGACAGGTCTAGAATTAGAGACCCAGTACTTC CACGTTGLELETQYF
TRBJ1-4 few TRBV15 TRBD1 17 TGTGCCACCAGCAGAGATGGGACAGGGCCGGCGGGGGAAAAACTGTTTTTT CATSRDGTGPAGEKLFF